The 32 T cell receptor beta chains in this list originate from one sample, sequenced in a study of tumor and adjacent non-tumor tissue in lung cancer. RNA was extracted from bulk tissue without any cell sorting. Three rounds of nested PCR, following a modified ARM-PCR protocol, produced the TCRbeta library. TCRdb reprocessed the multiplex PCR reads with MiXCR, giving one entry per CDR3 protein. The repertoire holds some 80,000 distinct CDR3 sequences, around 70% seen once, with approximately 9.5% in the top ten. Sequenced input: lung tumor tissue. The receptor set was obtained from a woman aged 40-49 years with non-small cell lung cancer.

In the case of this clonotype: Because the CDR3 is missing its conserved closing phenylalanine or tryptophan, this is likely a read error. The chain uses TRBV5-1 and TRBJ2-7, with 7 bases aligning to TRBD2. J gave up 10 bases and V 2 bases, and 18 bases lay outside the gene matches. Germline assignment: CDR1 SGHRS and CDR2 YFSETQ. The CDR3 extends over 16 amino acids. CDR3 region: CASSFFSGTTGGPQYL. The DNA of the CDR3 is TGCGCCAGCAGCTTTTTCTCCGGGACTACCGGAGGGCCTCAGTACCTC.

On this clonotype itself: The junction departs from the called germline gene at one end, perhaps through a read error. The chain joins TRBV4-1 to TRBJ2-2; D unclear. CDR1 and CDR2 (germline): MGHRA, YSYEKL. The CDR3 spans 14 residues. This CDR3 reads CASSRGGSTVELFF. DNA of the CDR3: TGCGCCAGCAGCCGTGGCGGATCCACCGTGGAGCTGTTTTTT.

The rearrangement links TRBV29-1 to TRBJ2-7; unclear D gene. Germline lookup yields CDR1 SQVTM and CDR2 ANQGSEA. The CDR3 is 12 amino acids. The ends were cut back, 4 bases at V and 8 bases at J, with 15 bases in the middle. The chain's CDR3 is CSVGSSNHKQYF. The CDR3 DNA reads TGCAGCGTTGGTAGTAGTAACCACAAGCAGTACTTC.

Comment on this clonotype: Compared with germline, one end of the junction differs, possibly owing to a read error. The chain combines TRBV11-2 with TRBJ2-7; tentatively, D is TRBD1 (5 bases). The CDR3 covers 15 residues. Per germline, CDR1 SGHAT and CDR2 FQNNGV. The CDR3, as DNA: TGTACCAGCATTCAACAAAGGGGTACCCAGTGCGAGCAGTACTTC. Translating it yields CTSIQQRGTQCEQYF.

Worth noting for this clonotype: At one end the junction does not follow the germline gene, possibly because of a read error. The rearrangement joins TRBV5-5 to TRBJ2-7, with 7 bases lining up with TRBD1. The CDR3 is made up of 14 amino acids. Germline CDR1 is SGHKS and CDR2 is YYEKEE (reference sequence). CDR3: CAIKPGTDSYEQYF. The CDR3 DNA follows: TGTGCCATCAAGCCCGGGACAGACTCCTATGAGCAGTATTTC. Complete variable domain (other parts from reference TRBV5-5 and TRBJ2-7): DAGVTQSPTHLIKTRGQQVTLRCSPISGHKSVSWYQQVLGQGPQFIFQYYEKEERGRGNFPDRFSARQFPNYSSELNVNALLLGDSALYLCAIKPGTDSYEQYFGPGTRLTVT.

Turning to this clonotype: A junction boundary mismatches the germline segment, possibly from a read error. V is TRBV4-1 and J is TRBJ2-6; TRBD1 agrees at 9 bases. There are 18 residues in the CDR3. CDR1 and CDR2 from the germline V gene are MGHRA and YSYEKL. CDR3 protein: CASSSRPGQGPGADVLTF. The CDR3 DNA is TGCGCCAGCAGTTCCCGACCGGGACAGGGACCTGGGGCCGACGTCCTGACTTTC.

On this clonotype: A read error may account for a junction end that differs from germline. The chain couples TRBV11-2 to TRBJ2-5; 7 bases agree with TRBD1. The germline gives CDR1 SGHAT, CDR2 FQNNGV. CDR3 length: 15 residues. The CDR3, as DNA: TGTGCCAGCACCAAATTCGGACAGGCACAAAGGACCCACTACTTC. This encodes CASTKFGQAQRTHYF.

To note about this clonotype: This may arise from a read error, as a much more abundant clone is one base away. This chain connects TRBV6-2 or TRBV6-3 to TRBJ1-2, with a tentative D call TRBD1 (6 bases). CDR1 MNHEY and CDR2 SVGEGT come from the germline V gene. Deletions cut 6 bases from V and 1 base from J, with 15 bases between. This CDR3 has 15 residues. CDR3 in amino acids: CASRSTGSINYGYTF. In DNA, the CDR3 is TGTGCCAGCAGGTCCACAGGGTCAATTAACTATGGCTACACCTTC.

To note about this clonotype: Germline and junction disagree at one end, which may indicate a read error. CDR3 loop: CASSSRTSRRAEQYF. The CDR3 DNA reads TGTGCCAGCAGCTCCAGGACTAGCAGGAGGGCCGAGCAGTACTTT. The chain uses TRBV11-3 and TRBJ2-7, with 8 bases aligning to TRBD2. Germline-derived CDR1 and CDR2 are SGHNT and YENEEA. CDR3 size: 15 residues.

The chain combines TRBV20-1 with TRBJ2-3, with 7 bases fitting TRBD1. The V gene end was trimmed by 2 bases and the J gene end by 1 base; junction bases not matched to a gene: 3. Germline V lookup: CDR1 DFQATT, CDR2 SNEGSKA (reference sequence). This CDR3 has 14 residues. This CDR3 reads CSARQTGGTDTQYF. Written as DNA, the CDR3 is TGCAGTGCTAGACAAACAGGGGGCACAGATACGCAGTATTTT.

Of note for this clonotype: One junction end does not reproduce the germline sequence, and a read error may be involved. The V call is TRBV4-1, the J call TRBJ2-1, with 15 bases matching TRBD2. The CDR3 is made up of 19 amino acids. Per germline, CDR1 MGHRA and CDR2 YSYEKL. This CDR3 is CTSSHQGLAGGPLRNEQFF. DNA for the CDR3: TGCACCAGCAGCCATCAGGGACTAGCGGGGGGCCCTCTGCGGAATGAGCAGTTCTTC.

This sequence joins TRBV6-5 and TRBJ1-5; D is unresolved. The V gene lost 5 bases and the J gene lost 1 base, with 9 bases spanning the gap. The germline gives CDR1 MNHEY, CDR2 SVGAGI. The CDR3 runs to 14 residues. The CDR3 reads CASSATASNQPQHF. The DNA for the CDR3 is TGTGCCAGCAGTGCGACTGCGAGCAATCAGCCCCAGCATTTT.

Note on this clonotype: The conserved phenylalanine or tryptophan normally closing the CDR3 is absent here, so this likely arose from a read error. The chain recombines TRBV20-1 with TRBJ2-1; TRBD2 aligns across 8 bases. Germline lookup yields CDR1 DFQATT and CDR2 SNEGSKA (reference sequence). The CDR3 contains 15 residues. CDR3 sequence: CCARGRGGLYNEQFL. The CDR3, as DNA: TGCTGTGCTAGAGGTCGGGGGGGGCTGTACAATGAGCAGTTCCTC.

This chain uses TRBV11-2 with TRBJ2-4; 9 bases agree with TRBD2. Trimming cost V 8 bases and J 7 bases; bases outside gene matches: 15. Germline values: CDR1 SGHAT, CDR2 FQNNGV. The CDR3 consists of 16 residues. The CDR3 loop is CASCPLTCGRDNIQYF. The CDR3 nucleotides read TGTGCCAGCTGTCCTCTGACTTGCGGGAGGGACAACATTCAGTACTTC.

Note on this clonotype: Without the conserved terminal phenylalanine or tryptophan, this CDR3 likely stems from a read error. The chain combines TRBV6-6 with TRBJ2-3, with D tentatively TRBD1 (8 bases). Germline CDR1 is MNHNY and CDR2 is SVGAGI (reference sequence). The CDR3 is made up of 18 amino acids. The CDR3 here is CASNYRGGTADSTDTQYY. CDR3 nucleotides: TGTGCCAGCAATTACAGGGGGGGAACCGCAGATAGCACAGATACGCAGTATTAT.

A note on this clonotype: An end of the junction differs from the germline gene, which may be a read error. The V and J genes are TRBV11-2 and TRBJ2-3; a weak D match, TRBD1 (5 bases). The germline V gene has CDR1 SGHAT and CDR2 FQNNGV. The CDR3 runs to 16 residues. The CDR3 here is CASSVDLTYGADTQYF. Written as DNA, the CDR3 is TGCGCCAGCAGCGTAGATCTTACGTATGGGGCAGATACGCAATATTTT.

As concerns this clonotype: The conserved phenylalanine or tryptophan normally closing the CDR3 is absent here, so this likely arose from a read error. The rearrangement uses TRBV5-1 and TRBJ2-3, with unresolved D. Germline V gives CDR1 SGHRS, CDR2 YFSETQ. V shed 2 bases and J shed 6 bases, with 13 bases lying between them. There are 14 residues in the CDR3. DNA for the CDR3: TGCGCCAGCAGCTTTTTCCAGAGCTGGGATACGCAGTATTAT. Amino acids: CASSFFQSWDTQYY.

Turning to this clonotype: This could be a read error, since a much larger clone is one nucleotide away. V is TRBV30 and J is TRBJ2-7; D may be TRBD1 (5 bases). Trimming removed 0 bases from V and 3 bases from J, with 9 bases in between. The CDR3 is 13 amino acids. Germline V gives CDR1 GTSNPN, CDR2 SVGIG (reference sequence). This CDR3 reads CAWSVSRDYEQYF. CDR3 coding DNA: TGTGCCTGGAGTGTCAGCAGGGACTACGAGCAGTACTTC.

Worth noting for this clonotype: At one end the junction does not follow the germline gene, possibly because of a read error. This chain joins TRBV4-1 and TRBJ2-6; 9 positions match TRBD1. This CDR3 has 18 residues. Germline CDR1 reads MGHRA; CDR2 reads YSYEKL. The CDR3 coding sequence is TGCGCCAGCAGTTCCCAACCGGGACAGGGACCTGGGGCCAACGTCCCGATATTC. Protein product: CASSSQPGQGPGANVPIF.

This clonotype was counted ten times or more. The chain couples TRBV4-1 to TRBJ2-7; D is unresolved. Germline assignment: CDR1 MGHRA and CDR2 YSYEKL. Trimming removed 4 bases at V and 1 base at J, with 14 bases between. The CDR3 loop spans 15 amino acids. CDR3 protein: CASSLSPIGSYEQYF. The DNA of the CDR3 is TGCGCCAGCAGCCTCTCCCCCATCGGATCCTACGAGCAGTACTTC.

In regard to this clonotype: This likely comes from a read error, as the CDR3 has no conserved phenylalanine or tryptophan at its end. The chain is built from TRBV11-2 and TRBJ2-3; D uncertain. Looked up from germline, CDR1 is SGHAT and CDR2 is FQNNGV. This CDR3 has 11 residues. DNA of the CDR3: TGTGTCAGCAGCTTATATGACTGGCAGTATTGT. It codes for CVSSLYDWQYC.

A word on this clonotype: A junction end diverges from the germline sequence, so it may reflect a read error. The chain combines TRBV5-5 with TRBJ2-7; 7 positions match TRBD1. CDR3 length: 14 residues. Germline V gene lookup returns CDR1 SGHKS and CDR2 YYEKEE (reference sequence). CDR3 loop: CAISAYRDSYEQYF. In DNA form, the CDR3 reads TGTGCCATCAGCGCTTACCGGGACAGCTACGAGCAATACTTC.

In regard to this clonotype: With a much larger clone just one base away, this may be a read error. This sequence joins TRBV20-1 and TRBJ1-1, with D unclear. CDR1 is DFQATT, CDR2 SNEGSKA, per germline (reference sequence). Trimming pared 3 bases from V and 0 bases from J, leaving 8 bases between. This CDR3 spans 13 amino acids. CDR3 amino acids: CSARHGLNTEAFF. CDR3 in DNA: TGCAGTGCTAGGCATGGACTGAACACTGAAGCTTTCTTT.

Remarks on this clonotype: Relative to the germline gene, one junction end is altered; a read error may explain this. The chain couples TRBV28 to TRBJ2-7, with a tentative D call TRBD1 (5 bases). CDR1 is MDHEN and CDR2 is SYDVKM in the germline V gene. The CDR3 sequence is 15 residues long. CDR3 loop: CASSSETGSSYEKYF. CDR3 nucleotide sequence: TGTGCCAGCAGTTCCGAAACAGGAAGCTCTTACGAGAAGTACTTC.

On this clonotype itself: A junction end diverges from the germline sequence, so it may reflect a read error. The chain couples TRBV11-2 to TRBJ2-1; 7 bases agree with TRBD2. The CDR3 runs to 15 residues. CDR1 is SGHAT, CDR2 FQNNGV, per germline. The CDR3 here is CAGSSQRGSYNEQHF. In DNA form, the CDR3 reads TGTGCCGGCAGCTCACAGCGGGGCTCCTACAATGAGCAGCACTTC.

The DNA for the CDR3 is TGTGCCAGCAGGACAGGGGGCGGGGGACGTGAAGCTTTCTTT. This translates into CASRTGGGGREAFF. The V call is TRBV12-3 or TRBV12-4, the J call TRBJ1-1; 10 nucleotides agree with TRBD1. The CDR3 has 14 residues. Trimming removed 6 bases from V and 7 bases from J; junction bases left unmatched: 8.

In this sample, this clonotype turned up once. The germline gene is not matched at one end of the junction; a read error may be the cause. V and J are TRBV5-1 and TRBJ1-2, with D possibly being TRBD1 (6 bases). The germline CDR1 and CDR2 sequences are SGHRS and YFSETQ. This CDR3 is built from 14 residues. The DNA for the CDR3 is TGCACCAGCAGCTTGGGGCAGGGGACACTTGGCTACACCTTC. It encodes CTSSLGQGTLGYTF.

Notes on this clonotype: The junction differs from germline at one of its ends, possibly a read error. This chain joins TRBV11-2 and TRBJ2-5; possibly TRBD1 or TRBD2 for D (6 bases each). Germline CDR1 and CDR2: SGHAT and FQNNGV. The CDR3 consists of 13 residues. This CDR3 is CTSSPGARETQYF. In DNA, the CDR3 is TGTACCAGCAGCCCGGGGGCACGAGAGACCCAGTACTTC.

A note on this clonotype: The conserved phenylalanine or tryptophan normally closing the CDR3 is absent here, so this likely arose from a read error. It is unclear where the CDR3 begins or ends on the DNA, so no DNA is shown, and the CDR3 is as TCRdb lists it. This chain joins TRBV11-3 and TRBJ2-6. CDR1 is SGHNT, CDR2 YENEEA, per germline. With termini counted, the CDR3 has 14 amino acids. The CDR3 protein is CASSSGVGANVMTS.

The chain joins TRBV11-1 to TRBJ1-6; 7 nucleotides agree with TRBD1. There are 14 residues in the CDR3. With V trimmed by 4 bases and J by 19 bases, 16 bases remained unmatched. CDR1 and CDR2 from the germline V gene are SGHAT and FQDESV (reference sequence). The CDR3 sequence: CASSSRQGNLPQHF. The CDR3 DNA reads TGTGCCAGCAGCTCAAGACAGGGAAATTTACCCCAGCACTTT.

As to this clonotype: A clone one base away is much larger, so this may be a read error. This sequence joins TRBV12-5 and TRBJ2-2, with TRBD1 matching over 8 bases. The CDR3 is 17 amino acids. J lost 8 bases, V lost 4 bases, and 15 bases had no gene match. The germline V gene has CDR1 LGHNT and CDR2 FRNRAP. The CDR3 spells CASGSFRTGQTGGELFF. CDR3 bases: TGTGCTAGTGGTTCATTCCGGACAGGGCAAACGGGGGGGGAGCTGTTTTTT. The variable domain in full, completed from reference TRBV12-5 and TRBJ2-2, reads DARVTQTPRHKVTEMGQEVTMRCQPILGHNTVFWYRQTMMQGLELLAYFRNRAPLDDSGMPKDRFSAEMPDATLATLKIQPSEPRDSAVYFCASGSFRTGQTGGELFFGEGSRLTVL.

This clonotype showed up just a few times. Possible read error: a much larger clone is one base away. The rearrangement joins TRBV28 to TRBJ1-2; TRBD1 matches at 9 bases. Germline V CDR1 and CDR2: MDHEN, SYDVKM. J lost 4 bases, V lost 5 bases, and 11 bases had no gene match. This CDR3 contains 16 residues. The chain's CDR3 is CASSLQDRGFLYGYTF. For the CDR3, the DNA is TGTGCCAGCAGTCTTCAAGACAGGGGGTTTCTCTATGGCTACACCTTC.